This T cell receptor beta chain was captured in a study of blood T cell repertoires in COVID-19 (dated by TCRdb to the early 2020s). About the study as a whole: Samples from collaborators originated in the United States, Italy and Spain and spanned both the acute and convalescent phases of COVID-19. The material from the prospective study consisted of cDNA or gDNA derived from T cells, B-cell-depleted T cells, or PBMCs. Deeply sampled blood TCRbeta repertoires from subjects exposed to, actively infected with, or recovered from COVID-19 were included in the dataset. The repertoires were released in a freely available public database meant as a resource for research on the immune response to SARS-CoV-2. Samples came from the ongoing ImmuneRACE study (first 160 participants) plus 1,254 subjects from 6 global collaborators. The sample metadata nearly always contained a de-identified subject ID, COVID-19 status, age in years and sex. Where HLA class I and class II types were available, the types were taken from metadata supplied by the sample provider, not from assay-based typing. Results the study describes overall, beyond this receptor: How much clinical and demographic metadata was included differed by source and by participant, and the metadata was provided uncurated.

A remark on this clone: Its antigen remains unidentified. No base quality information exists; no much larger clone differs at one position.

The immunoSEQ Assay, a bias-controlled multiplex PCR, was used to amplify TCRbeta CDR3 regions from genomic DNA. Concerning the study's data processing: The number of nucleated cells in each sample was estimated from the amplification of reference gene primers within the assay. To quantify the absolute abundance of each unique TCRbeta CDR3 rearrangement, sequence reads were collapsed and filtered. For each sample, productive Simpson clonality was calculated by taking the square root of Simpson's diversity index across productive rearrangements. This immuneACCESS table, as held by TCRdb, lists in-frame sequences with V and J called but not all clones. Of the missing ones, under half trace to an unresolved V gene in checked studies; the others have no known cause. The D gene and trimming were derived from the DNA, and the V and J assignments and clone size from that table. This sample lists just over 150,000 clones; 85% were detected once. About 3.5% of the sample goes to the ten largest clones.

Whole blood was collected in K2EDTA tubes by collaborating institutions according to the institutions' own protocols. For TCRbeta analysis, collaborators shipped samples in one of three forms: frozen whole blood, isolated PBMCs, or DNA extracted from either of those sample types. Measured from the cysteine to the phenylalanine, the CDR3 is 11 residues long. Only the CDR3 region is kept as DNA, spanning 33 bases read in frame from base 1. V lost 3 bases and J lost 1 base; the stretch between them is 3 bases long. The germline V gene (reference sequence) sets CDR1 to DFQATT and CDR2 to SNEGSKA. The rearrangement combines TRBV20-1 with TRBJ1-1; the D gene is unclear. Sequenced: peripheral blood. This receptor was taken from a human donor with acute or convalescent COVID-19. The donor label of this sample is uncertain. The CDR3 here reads CSARRNTEAFF. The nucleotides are TGCAGTGCTAGGAGGAACACTGAAGCTTTCTTT.